These 9 T cell receptor beta chains came from one sample sequenced in a study of human T cells and chemical hapten exposure. RNA extraction used unfractionated whole blood as the source of total RNA. TCRdb independently ran MiXCR on the 5' RACE reads; one entry per CDR3 protein. There are about 140,000 distinct CDR3 sequences in the sample; about 4% occur only once, and roughly 1.4% lies in the top ten. These receptors were collected from a female donor in good health.

This clonotype was picked up many times. The genes are TRBV7-2 and TRBJ1-2; tentative D call: TRBD1 (5 bases). The CDR3 is 13 amino acids. V was shortened by 5 bases and J by 7 bases, with 14 bases between the two germline ends. Germline loops: CDR1 SGHTA, CDR2 FQGNSA. The CDR3 loop reads CASSAGTGSGYTF. The CDR3 nucleotides read TGTGCCAGCAGCGCCGGTACAGGCTCTGGCTACACCTTC.

This clonotype was counted many times. The chain combines TRBV2 with TRBJ1-1, with TRBD1 matching 10 bases. Germline loops: CDR1 SNHLY, CDR2 FYNNEI. There are 16 residues in the CDR3. V was clipped by 6 bases and J by 0 bases; unmatched bases: 7. CDR3 region: CASRESGTGVNTEAFF. The DNA for the CDR3 is TGTGCCAGCAGGGAATCCGGGACAGGGGTGAACACTGAAGCTTTCTTT.

At least ten counts were recorded for this clonotype. The chain joins TRBV7-9 to TRBJ2-1; weak D call: TRBD2 (6 bases). Deletions cut 6 bases from V and 9 bases from J, with 9 bases between. The CDR3 sequence is 11 residues long. Looked up from germline, CDR1 is SEHNR and CDR2 is FQNEAQ (reference sequence). The CDR3 spells CASREGTEQFF. In DNA form, the CDR3 reads TGTGCCAGCAGGGAGGGTACTGAGCAGTTCTTC.

This clonotype appeared many times. This may come from a read error, since a much larger clone is one base off. The chain couples TRBV9 to TRBJ2-4, with D unclear. The CDR3 runs 9 residues. Germline CDR1 and CDR2: SGDLS and YYNGEE. V lost 3 bases and J lost 16, with 8 bases in between. CDR3 in DNA: TGTGCCAGCAGCGGGGGTGGATACTTC. This sequence encodes CASSGGGYF.

This clonotype was seen many times. In DNA, the CDR3 is TGTGCCAGCAGCTTAGGATGGGAAGGAGTCAACTATGGCTACACCTTC. This translates into CASSLGWEGVNYGYTF. V is TRBV7-2 and J is TRBJ1-2; D not certain. V lost 1 base and J 2 bases, leaving 14 bases between the germline ends. CDR3 length equals 16 residues. The germline gives CDR1 SGHTA, CDR2 FQGNSA.

V gene TRBV24-1 combines with J gene TRBJ2-5, with D possibly TRBD1 on 5 matching bases. The V gene lost 5 bases and the J gene lost 2 bases, with 8 bases spanning the gap. The CDR3 loop spans 13 amino acids. The germline gives CDR1 KGHDR, CDR2 SFDVKD. This CDR3 is CATSASGQETQYF. The CDR3 DNA sequence: TGTGCCACCAGTGCGTCAGGGCAAGAGACCCAGTACTTC.

The chain employs TRBV30 and TRBJ2-7, with unresolved D. Trimming cost V 0 bases and J 3 bases, with 18 bases left between them. The CDR3 length is 16 residues. The germline CDR1 and CDR2 sequences are GTSNPN and SVGIG (reference sequence). The CDR3 DNA sequence: TGTGCCTGGAGTGTACGATACTCTGCGCGTTTCTACGAGCAGTACTTC. Its translation is CAWSVRYSARFYEQYF.

By proportion, this clonotype is medium-sized. One end of the junction varies from germline; a read error may be responsible. The chain recombines TRBV20-1 with TRBJ1-1, with TRBD1 as a possible D gene (5 bases). The CDR3 is 14 residues long. The germline V gene has CDR1 DFQATT and CDR2 SNEGSKA (reference sequence). In DNA, the CDR3 is TGCAGTCCTAGGGACGGAACTATGAACACTGAAGCTTTCTTT. Protein product: CSPRDGTMNTEAFF.

This clonotype was observed many times. The chain employs TRBV6-2 or TRBV6-3 and TRBJ1-5; the match to TRBD1 covers 7 bases. V lost 6 bases to trimming and J lost 2 bases; unmatched junction nucleotides: 7. This CDR3 comprises 15 residues. Germline V gene data show CDR1 as MNHEY and CDR2 as SVGEGT. DNA of the CDR3: TGTGCCAGCAGAAAAACCGGGACAGGCAATCAGCCCCAGCATTTT. Translated: CASRKTGTGNQPQHF.